The 11 T cell receptor beta chains below come from one sample, sequenced in a study of cytomegalovirus exposure and HLA in healthy donors (dated by TCRdb to about 2017). The library relied on the immunoSEQ multiplex PCR assay. A mixture of 60 forward primers for TCR Vbeta segments and 13 reverse primers for TCR Jbeta segments was used in the multiplex PCR. Drawn from immuneACCESS, this table holds only the in-frame rearrangements with V and J called that TCRdb kept. Clones are partly lost; checked studies trace under half to an unresolved V gene and leave the rest unexplained. Here the sample has about 84,000 clones; over 75% occur a single time. The top ten clonotypes cover roughly 2.5% of the sample. What was sequenced was PBMCs. Every receptor here comes from a male donor in good health and CMV-seropositive.

The chain recombines TRBV6-6 with TRBJ2-7; D remains unclear. There are 16 residues in the CDR3. Per the germline V gene, CDR1 is MNHNY and CDR2 is SVGAGI (reference sequence). V was pared by 4 bases and J by 0 bases, with 16 bases between. The CDR3 DNA reads as TGTGCCAGCAGTTCAATCCAAGGCGGAAGCTCCTACGAGCAGTACTTC. It encodes CASSSIQGGSSYEQYF.

The rearrangement links TRBV9 to TRBJ2-3, with TRBD2 matching 8 bases. Losses at the gene ends were 3 bases for V and 1 base for J; bases not matched to a gene: 7. CDR1 is SGDLS, CDR2 YYNGEE, per germline. This CDR3 contains 16 residues. CDR3 protein: CASSARQTSGTDTQYF. CDR3 bases: TGTGCCAGCAGCGCCCGGCAGACTAGCGGCACAGATACGCAGTATTTT.

This clone was observed a handful of times. The chain has TRBV4-2 and TRBJ2-7; TRBD1 agrees at 12 bases. Germline V lookup: CDR1 LGHNA, CDR2 YNFKEQ. The V and J ends lost 2 bases and 7 bases, in that order; junction bases with no gene match: 9. The CDR3 runs 16 residues. The CDR3 reads CASSQNTGTGGNEQYF. CDR3 sequence (DNA): TGTGCCAGCAGCCAAAATACCGGGACAGGGGGCAATGAGCAGTACTTC.

V gene TRBV7-2 combines with J gene TRBJ2-5; 7 bases fit TRBD2. The CDR3 runs 14 residues. V lost 3 bases and J lost 1; bases outside the gene matches: 2. Germline V lookup: CDR1 SGHTA, CDR2 FQGNSA. The CDR3 reads CASSLTSSQETQYF. In DNA, the CDR3 is TGTGCCAGCAGCTTGACTAGCAGCCAAGAGACCCAGTACTTC. The full variable domain, rest sourced from reference TRBV7-2 and TRBJ2-5, is GAGVSQSPSNKVTEKGKDVELRCDPISGHTALYWYRQSLGQGLEFLIYFQGNSAPDKSGLPSDRFSAERTGGSVSTLTIQRTQQEDSAVYLCASSLTSSQETQYFGPGTRLLVL.

This chain links TRBV23-1 with TRBJ2-5; D unclear. TRBV23-1 belongs to the ORF category, with a function that is uncertain. V lost 8 bases to trimming and J lost 6 bases, with 25 bases between them. The CDR3 loop spans 16 amino acids. The CDR3 protein is CASGSPPWPPKKTQYF. Here the CDR3 DNA reads TGCGCCAGCGGCTCTCCCCCATGGCCCCCCAAGAAGACCCAGTACTTC.

This clone was seen many times. This chain links TRBV6-5 with TRBJ2-1, with 8 bases aligning to TRBD1. Germline V gene data show CDR1 as MNHEY and CDR2 as SVGAGI. The CDR3 has 14 amino acids. V dropped 6 bases and J dropped 4; count of bases not matched to a gene: 5. The CDR3 here is CASRPGQAYNEQFF. The CDR3 DNA follows: TGTGCCAGCAGACCGGGACAGGCGTACAATGAGCAGTTCTTC.

CDR3 amino acids: CASSLFPGQGYEKLFF. The CDR3 bases are TGCGCCAGCAGCTTGTTCCCGGGACAGGGGTATGAAAAACTGTTTTTT. This chain connects TRBV5-1 to TRBJ1-4; TRBD1 matches 10 bases. Germline CDR1 is SGHRS and CDR2 is YFSETQ. The CDR3 contains 16 residues. V dropped 1 base and J dropped 6; count of bases not matched to a gene: 6. Using reference TRBV5-1 and TRBJ1-4 for the parts outside the CDR3, the full variable domain is KAGVTQTPRYLIKTRGQQVTLSCSPISGHRSVSWYQQTPGQGLQFLFEYFSETQRNKGNFPGRFSGRQFSNSRSEMNVSTLELGDSALYLCASSLFPGQGYEKLFFGSGTQLSVL.

The chain recombines TRBV7-2 with TRBJ2-7, with 7 bases that match TRBD1. V was pared by 5 bases and J by 4 bases, with 5 bases of the junction left unmatched. This CDR3 has 13 residues. Per germline, CDR1 SGHTA and CDR2 FQGNSA. CDR3 amino acids: CASSRGQKYEQYF. CDR3 bases: TGTGCCAGCAGCCGGGGACAGAAATACGAGCAGTACTTC.

This chain joins TRBV7-2 and TRBJ2-3; TRBD2 might be the D (5 bases). V was trimmed by 2 bases and J by 0 bases, leaving 12 bases between them. In germline, CDR1 is SGHTA, CDR2 FQGNSA. The CDR3 covers 16 residues. Written as DNA, the CDR3 is TGTGCCAGCAGCTTAAGCGGCAAGACCAGCACAGATACGCAGTATTTT. It encodes CASSLSGKTSTDTQYF.

The chain employs TRBV7-9 and TRBJ2-5, with D possibly TRBD1 on 5 matching bases. The germline V and J ends were trimmed by 4 bases and 5 bases, with 20 bases remaining between them. Germline V lookup: CDR1 SEHNR, CDR2 FQNEAQ (reference sequence). The CDR3 covers 16 residues. The CDR3 DNA is TGTGCCAGCAGCTACGGCCTATCTCAGGGATCCGAGACCCAGTACTTC. It yields the protein CASSYGLSQGSETQYF.

Only a few counts were recorded for this clone. This chain uses TRBV4-2 with TRBJ2-3; D is unclear. Germline assignment: CDR1 LGHNA and CDR2 YNFKEQ. The CDR3 spans 17 residues. V was cut by 0 bases and J by 6 bases, with 19 bases left in between. The CDR3 region is CASSQDWVAGSPDTQYF. CDR3 DNA sequence: TGTGCCAGCAGCCAAGATTGGGTAGCCGGAAGCCCGGATACGCAGTATTTT.